This entry lists 28 T cell receptor beta chains sequenced from one sample in a study of shared clonotypes between healthy human individuals. Repertoires were generated with immunoSEQ multiplex PCR, while TCRdb's copy carries only in-frame clones and drops some. Here the sample spans over a million clones, around 97% being singletons. The sequencing input was naive CD4+ T cells sorted from blood. Subset denoted: CD45RA+ positively selected. Source of these receptors: a young man in good health.

This chain connects TRBV28 to TRBJ2-7; 7 bases match TRBD1. The CDR3 is made up of 15 amino acids. Germline assignment: CDR1 MDHEN and CDR2 SYDVKM. The ends lost 5 bases at V and 3 bases at J; junction bases unmatched: 10. The CDR3 is CASSPRGQWYYEQYF. The CDR3 DNA reads as TGTGCCAGCAGTCCCAGGGGACAGTGGTACTACGAGCAGTACTTC.

This sequence joins TRBV6-1 and TRBJ2-1; 7 bases align to TRBD2. Germline V CDR1 and CDR2: MNHNS, SASEGT. The V segment lost 5 bases and the J segment 15 bases; nucleotides outside the gene matches: 16. The CDR3 contains 14 residues. The CDR3 spells CASSSNGSGRAMFF. For the CDR3, the DNA is TGTGCCAGCAGTTCCAACGGGAGTGGGAGGGCCATGTTCTTC.

This clone was picked up one time. The chain joins TRBV2 to TRBJ2-7; unclear D gene. V was shortened by 10 bases and J by 7 bases, with 17 bases between the two germline ends. Germline-derived CDR1 and CDR2 are SNHLY and FYNNEI. The CDR3 loop spans 12 amino acids. As DNA, the CDR3 is TGTGCCACCCGAGGTGGGGATAAGGAGCAGTACTTC. Its protein product is CATRGGDKEQYF.

The CDR3 nucleotides are TGTGCCAGTGGGGCTGTAAGATTCAATCAGCCCCAGCATTTT. It yields the protein CASGAVRFNQPQHF. The chain recombines TRBV19 with TRBJ1-5; maybe TRBD1 (5 bases). The CDR3 is made up of 14 amino acids. Trimming took off 8 bases at V and 3 bases at J, with 14 bases between the two ends. Germline V gene sequence: CDR1 LNHDA, CDR2 SQIVND (reference sequence).

The rearrangement uses TRBV6-6 and TRBJ1-2, with D perhaps TRBD1 (5 bases). Per germline, CDR1 MNHNY and CDR2 SVGAGI (reference sequence). This CDR3 is built from 15 residues. With 2 bases removed from V and 3 bases from J, the gap between germline ends came to 13 bases. The CDR3 DNA follows: TGTGCCAGCAGTTACGTAGGGGACTCGGACTATGGCTACACCTTC. It is translated as CASSYVGDSDYGYTF.

The chain has TRBV6-5 and TRBJ2-3; 7 bases line up with TRBD1. The CDR3 covers 14 residues. Germline V gene data show CDR1 as MNHEY and CDR2 as SVGAGI. With V trimmed by 2 bases and J by 5 bases, 4 bases remained unmatched. CDR3 coding DNA: TGTGCCAGCAGTTACGGTGGGACAGAAGATACGCAGTATTTT. This translates into CASSYGGTEDTQYF.

The chain carries TRBV2 and TRBJ2-7; the D call may be TRBD1 or TRBD2 (5 bases each). Germline V gives CDR1 SNHLY, CDR2 FYNNEI. CDR3 length equals 17 residues. The V end lost 4 bases, the J end lost 1 base, and 20 bases lay between the germline ends. The CDR3 DNA sequence: TGTGCCAGCAGTGTACGAGCACCGCTGGGGGAATCCTACGAGCAGTACTTC. Its translation: CASSVRAPLGESYEQYF.

V usage is TRBV14 and J usage is TRBJ1-2; the D is unclear. The V end was cut by 1 base, the J end by 2 bases, with 11 bases between. There are 15 residues in the CDR3. Germline lookup yields CDR1 SGHDN and CDR2 FVKESK. The CDR3 loop is CASSQAGRGNYGYTF. CDR3 DNA: TGTGCCAGCAGCCAAGCAGGTCGAGGGAACTATGGCTACACCTTC.

The genes are TRBV20-1 and TRBJ2-7; D call uncertain. The V gene lost 4 bases and the J gene lost 0 bases, with 4 bases spanning the gap. CDR3 length: 11 residues. CDR1 is DFQATT, CDR2 SNEGSKA, per germline (reference sequence). CDR3: CSAMPSYEQYF. The CDR3 DNA reads as TGCAGTGCTATGCCCTCCTACGAGCAGTACTTC.

In regard to this clone: The sample carries other DNA sequences with the same CDR3. J is TRBJ2-7 and V is TRBV27; possibly TRBD2 for D (6 bases). This CDR3 has 12 residues. Trimming shortened V by 3 bases and J by 6 bases, and 9 bases separated the two germline ends. Per germline, CDR1 MNHEY and CDR2 SMNVEV (reference sequence). This CDR3 reads CASSFPGGEQYF. CDR3 DNA: TGTGCCAGCAGTTTCCCCGGGGGCGAGCAGTACTTC.

This clone was seen only once. The genes are TRBV27 and TRBJ2-7; D not certain. V lost 8 bases and J 0 bases, leaving 14 bases between the germline ends. The CDR3 runs 14 residues. Germline CDR1 reads MNHEY; CDR2 reads SMNVEV (reference sequence). CDR3 loop: CASGSQPSSYEQYF. The DNA for the CDR3 is TGTGCCAGCGGGTCTCAACCGAGCTCCTACGAGCAGTACTTC.

The chain recombines TRBV7-8 with TRBJ2-3; 7 bases line up with TRBD2. Germline V gives CDR1 SGHVS, CDR2 FQNEAQ. Trimming cost V 2 bases and J 2 bases; bases outside gene matches: 7. The length of the CDR3 is 16 residues. The CDR3 here is CASSLPRLAATDTQYF. Here the CDR3 DNA reads TGTGCCAGCAGCTTACCGCGACTAGCCGCCACAGATACGCAGTATTTT.

This chain uses TRBV6-4 with TRBJ2-2; D call uncertain. Germline V gene sequence: CDR1 MRHNA, CDR2 SNTAGT. The CDR3 has 14 residues. Trimming left V 7 bases short and J 5 bases short, with 14 bases between. Here the CDR3 reads CASTDGPRTGELFF. CDR3 coding DNA: TGTGCCAGCACCGACGGTCCGCGGACCGGGGAGCTGTTTTTT.

V usage is TRBV7-2 and J usage is TRBJ2-1, with 10 bases that match TRBD2. The CDR3 extends over 15 amino acids. Germline loops: CDR1 SGHTA, CDR2 FQGNSA. With 5 bases clipped from V and 5 bases from J, the junction kept 6 bases outside the gene matches. The chain's CDR3 is CASSRLAGINNEQFF. The CDR3 nucleotides are TGTGCCAGCAGCCGACTAGCGGGTATCAACAATGAGCAGTTCTTC.

The CDR3 DNA reads as TGTGCCAGCCGAACAGGGGATCGAGAGACCCAGTACTTC. It translates to CASRTGDRETQYF. V is TRBV11-2 and J is TRBJ2-5; 7 bases are a match to TRBD1. Per germline, CDR1 SGHAT and CDR2 FQNNGV. The CDR3 contains 13 residues. The ends lost 8 bases at V and 4 bases at J; junction bases unmatched: 7.

The V and J genes are TRBV6-1 and TRBJ2-1; 11 nucleotides match TRBD2. The CDR3 is 15 amino acids. V shed 8 bases, J shed 7 bases, and the junction held 10 bases outside the gene matches. Germline assignment: CDR1 MNHNS and CDR2 SASEGT. The CDR3 spells CASYLAGGPRNEQFF. Written as DNA, the CDR3 is TGTGCCAGCTATTTAGCGGGAGGGCCTCGGAATGAGCAGTTCTTC.

V gene TRBV7-2 combines with J gene TRBJ2-2; D is unclear. Deletions cut 5 bases from V and 5 bases from J, with 6 bases between. In germline, CDR1 is SGHTA, CDR2 FQGNSA. This CDR3 comprises 12 residues. The CDR3, as DNA: TGTGCCAGCAGCAAGACTACCGGGGAGCTGTTTTTT. Translated: CASSKTTGELFF.

This rearrangement joins TRBV14 to TRBJ2-1; D gene uncertain. The V gene's germline CDR1 is SGHDN and CDR2 FVKESK. The CDR3 spans 13 residues. V dropped 7 bases and J dropped 5 bases, with 12 bases sitting between them. The CDR3 spells CASNKHVDNEQFF. In nucleotides, the CDR3 is TGTGCCAGCAATAAGCACGTTGACAATGAGCAGTTCTTC.

This chain links TRBV29-1 with TRBJ1-3; D remains unclear. The CDR3 contains 11 residues. Trimming cost V 6 bases and J 3 bases, with 6 bases left between them. Per the germline V gene, CDR1 is SQVTM and CDR2 is ANQGSEA. The DNA of the CDR3 is TGCAGCGTCGTCGGTGGAAACACCATATATTTT. It encodes CSVVGGNTIYF. The full variable domain, with the rest looked up from reference TRBV29-1 and TRBJ1-3, is SAVISQKPSRDICQRGTSLTIQCQVDSQVTMMFWYRQQPGQSLTLIATANQGSEATYESGFVIDKFPISRPNLTFSTLTVSNMSPEDSSIYLCSVVGGNTIYFGEGSWLTVV.

This chain links TRBV11-3 with TRBJ1-1, with 9 bases fitting TRBD1. This CDR3 has 15 amino acids. Trimming took 2 bases from V and 2 from J; bases not matched to a gene: 3. Germline CDR1 and CDR2: SGHNT and YENEEA. CDR3 sequence (DNA): TGTGCCAGCAGCTTAAGTACAGGGGGCAACACTGAAGCTTTCTTT. It codes for CASSLSTGGNTEAFF.

The chain employs TRBV28 and TRBJ1-5; TRBD1 agrees at 7 bases. Trimming at V came to 6 bases and at J to 6 bases, leaving 8 bases not matched to a gene. The length of the CDR3 is 14 residues. The germline gives CDR1 MDHEN, CDR2 SYDVKM. The CDR3 reads CASSFTGVPQPQHF. CDR3 bases: TGTGCCAGCAGCTTCACAGGGGTTCCTCAGCCCCAGCATTTT.

The chain uses TRBV5-8 and TRBJ2-5, with 7 bases identical to TRBD2. The V gene's germline CDR1 is SGHTS and CDR2 YDEGEE. CDR3 length equals 15 residues. The J segment lost 3 bases and the V segment lost 5 bases, leaving 10 bases of the junction unmatched. CDR3 residues: CASRNSFGGEETQYF. The CDR3 DNA sequence: TGTGCCAGCAGAAACTCCTTTGGGGGGGAAGAGACCCAGTACTTC.

The gene calls are TRBV7-2 and TRBJ1-2, with unresolved D. This CDR3 has 15 amino acids. CDR1 is SGHTA and CDR2 is FQGNSA in the germline V gene. V gave up 3 bases and J gave up 4 bases, with 15 bases separating them. The CDR3 sequence is CASSLGSPETYGYTF. The CDR3 nucleotides read TGTGCCAGCAGCTTGGGCAGCCCCGAAACCTATGGCTACACCTTC.

In DNA form, the CDR3 reads TGTGCCACCAGCAGAGTGGCGGGGGCTGAGCCAGGGCAGTTCTTC. Protein: CATSRVAGAEPGQFF. The chain uses TRBV15 and TRBJ2-1; D possibly corresponds to TRBD2 (7 bases). This CDR3 spans 15 amino acids. Germline V gene lookup returns CDR1 LNHNV and CDR2 YYDKDF (reference sequence). Trimming stripped 1 base from V and 12 bases from J, with 19 bases between.

This clone was seen once. This sequence joins TRBV18 and TRBJ2-1; tentatively, D is TRBD1 (5 bases). Germline CDR1 and CDR2: KGHSH and LQKENI. Deletions cut 1 base from V and 8 bases from J, with 12 bases between. The CDR3 contains 14 residues. Written as DNA, the CDR3 is TGTGCCAGCTCACCACAGGGGTTTGGGGATGAGCAGTTCTTC. It codes for CASSPQGFGDEQFF.

The genes are TRBV11-2 and TRBJ2-3; 8 positions match TRBD2. Looked up from germline, CDR1 is SGHAT and CDR2 is FQNNGV. The CDR3 is 14 residues long. The junction had 6 bases not matched to a gene; V was cut back by 4 bases and J by 6 bases. The CDR3 loop is CASSSRTSLDTQYF. The CDR3 bases are TGTGCCAGCAGCTCCCGGACTAGCCTGGATACGCAGTATTTT.

The chain is built from TRBV5-4 and TRBJ2-2; D assignment may be TRBD1 or TRBD2 (6 bases each). The V gene's germline CDR1 is SGHNT and CDR2 YYREEE (reference sequence). The CDR3 consists of 16 residues. Deletions cut 2 bases from V and 1 base from J, with 12 bases between. The CDR3 loop reads CASSLTGGQNTGELFF. The CDR3 DNA follows: TGTGCCAGCAGCTTAACCGGGGGACAGAACACCGGGGAGCTGTTTTTT.

This sequence joins TRBV5-6 and TRBJ1-2, with no clear D. V lost 4 bases, J lost 0 bases, and 10 bases lay in between. The CDR3 runs to 14 residues. Germline-derived CDR1 and CDR2 are SGHDT and YYEEEE. CDR3 sequence (DNA): TGTGCCAGCAGCCGCCTAGGACCTAACTATGGCTACACCTTC. Its translation is CASSRLGPNYGYTF.